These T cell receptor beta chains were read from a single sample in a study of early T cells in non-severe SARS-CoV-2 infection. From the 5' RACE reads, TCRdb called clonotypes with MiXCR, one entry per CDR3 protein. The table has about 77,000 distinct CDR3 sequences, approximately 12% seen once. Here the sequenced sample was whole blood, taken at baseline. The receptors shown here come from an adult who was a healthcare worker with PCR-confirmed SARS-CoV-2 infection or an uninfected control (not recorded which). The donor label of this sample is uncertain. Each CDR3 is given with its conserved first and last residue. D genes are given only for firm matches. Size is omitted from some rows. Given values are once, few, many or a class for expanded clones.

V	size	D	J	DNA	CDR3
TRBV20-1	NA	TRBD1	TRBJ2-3	TGCAGTGCTAAAGACAGGGCCCAGGATACGCAGTATTTT	CSAKDRAQDTQYF
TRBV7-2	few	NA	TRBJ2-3	TGTGCCAGCAGCTTAGAGAGTGGCCGAGGCACAGATACGCAGTATTTT	CASSLESGRGTDTQYF
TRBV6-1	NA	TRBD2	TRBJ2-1	TGTGCCTCTTCAAGCGGGAGGGCCTACAATGAGCAGTTCTTC	CASSSGRAYNEQFF
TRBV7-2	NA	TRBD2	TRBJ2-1	TGTGCCAGCAGCTTACTGGGGCTAGCGGGGGATAGGGAGCAGTTCTTC	CASSLLGLAGDREQFF
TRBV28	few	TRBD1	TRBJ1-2	TGTGCCAGCAGTTTATTGGGACAGGGGGTCTATGGCTACACCTTC	CASSLLGQGVYGYTF
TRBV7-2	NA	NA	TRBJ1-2	TGTGCCAGCAGGGCACAGAGGGCCTATGGCTACACCTTC	CASRAQRAYGYTF
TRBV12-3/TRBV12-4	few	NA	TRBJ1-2	TGTGCCAGCAGTTTACCGGTTAAGTGGGCTTCCTATGGCTACACCTTC	CASSLPVKWASYGYTF
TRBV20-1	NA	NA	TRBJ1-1	TGCAGTGCTACCCAACCCACTGAAGCTTTCTTT	CSATQPTEAFF
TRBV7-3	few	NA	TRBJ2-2	TGTGCCGGTGACGGGGAGCTGTTTTTT	CAGDGELFF
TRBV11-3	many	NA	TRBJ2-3	TGTGCCAGCAGCTCCGACACAGATACGCAGTATTTT	CASSSDTDTQYF
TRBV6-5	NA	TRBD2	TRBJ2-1	TGTGCCAGCAGTTCGGGACTAGCGGGAAGAAATGAGCAGTTCTTC	CASSSGLAGRNEQFF
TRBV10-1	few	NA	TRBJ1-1	TGCGCCAGCAGCAGCAGTACAGGGACTGAAGCTTTCTTT	CASSSSTGTEAFF
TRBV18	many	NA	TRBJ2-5	TGTGCCAGCCACGAGCGTCACCAAGAGACCCAGTACTTC	CASHERHQETQYF
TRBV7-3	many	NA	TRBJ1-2	TGTGCCAGCAGCTTCCGGGACGGGTCTGGCTACACCTTC	CASSFRDGSGYTF
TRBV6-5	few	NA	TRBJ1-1	TGTGCCAGCAGCCGAAGGACTGAAGCTTTCTTT	CASSRRTEAFF
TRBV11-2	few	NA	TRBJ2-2	TGTGCCAGCAGCTTGACAACCGGGGAGCTGTTTTTT	CASSLTTGELFF
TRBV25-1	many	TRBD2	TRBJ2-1	TGTGCCAGCAGTCCGGGACTAGCGACCAATGAGCAGTTCTTC	CASSPGLATNEQFF
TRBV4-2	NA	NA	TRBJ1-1	TGTGCCAGCAGCCGAGAGAACACTGAAGCTTTCTTT	CASSRENTEAFF
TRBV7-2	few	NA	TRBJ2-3	TGTGCCAGCAGCTTACGGGGGCTAAGCACAGATACGCAGTATTTT	CASSLRGLSTDTQYF
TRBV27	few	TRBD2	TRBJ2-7	TGTGCCAGCCGCAAGGAACGGACTAGCGGGGAACTCTACGAGCAGTACTTC	CASRKERTSGELYEQYF
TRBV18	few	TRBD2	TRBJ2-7	TGTGCCAGCTCACAAGGGGATAGCGGGACCTACGAGCAGTACTTC	CASSQGDSGTYEQYF
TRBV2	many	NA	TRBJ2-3	TGTGCCAGCAGTGAAGTTCGACGGAATAAAGATACGCAGTATTTT	CASSEVRRNKDTQYF
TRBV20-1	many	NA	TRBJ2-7	TGCAGTGCCCATAAACCGGGGCTGGAGCAGTACTTC	CSAHKPGLEQYF
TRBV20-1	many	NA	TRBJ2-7	TGCAGTGCTAGGGACGGACCGACCTCCTACGAGCAGTACTTC	CSARDGPTSYEQYF
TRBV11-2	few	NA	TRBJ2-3	TGTGCCAGCAGCCCGACCGGGGTCACAGATACGCAGTATTTT	CASSPTGVTDTQYF
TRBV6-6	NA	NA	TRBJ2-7	TGTGCCAGCAGTTACACAACCGTCGAGCAGTACTTC	CASSYTTVEQYF
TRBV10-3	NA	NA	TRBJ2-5	TGTGCCATCAGTGCGAAAGGGACCGCTCAAGAGACCCAGTACTTC	CAISAKGTAQETQYF
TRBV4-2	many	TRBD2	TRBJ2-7	TGTGCCAGCAGCCACACCCAACCGGCAGGCGGGGGCTACGAGCAGTACTTC	CASSHTQPAGGGYEQYF
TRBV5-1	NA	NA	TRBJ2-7	TGCGCCAGCAGCATCGGACTAAACTCCTACGAGCAGTACTTC	CASSIGLNSYEQYF
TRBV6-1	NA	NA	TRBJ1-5	TGTGCCAGCATTTACACCCAGGGCCCCCAGCCCCAGCATTTT	CASIYTQGPQPQHF
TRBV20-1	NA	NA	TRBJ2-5	TGCAGTGCTCGATGGACTTACGGGGAGACCCAGTACTTC	CSARWTYGETQYF
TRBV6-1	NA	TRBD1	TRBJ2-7	TGTGCCAGCAGGGACAGGGAGTCCTACGAGCAGTACTTC	CASRDRESYEQYF
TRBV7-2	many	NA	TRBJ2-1	TGTGCCAGCAGCTCGCATGTGCGCAATGAGCAGTTCTTC	CASSSHVRNEQFF
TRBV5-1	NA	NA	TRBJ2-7	TGCGCCAGCAGCTTTTTTGGGAGCTCCTACGAGCAGTACTTC	CASSFFGSSYEQYF
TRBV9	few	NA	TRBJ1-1	TGTGCCAGCAGCGGGGGACTGGGCACTGAAGCTTTCTTT	CASSGGLGTEAFF